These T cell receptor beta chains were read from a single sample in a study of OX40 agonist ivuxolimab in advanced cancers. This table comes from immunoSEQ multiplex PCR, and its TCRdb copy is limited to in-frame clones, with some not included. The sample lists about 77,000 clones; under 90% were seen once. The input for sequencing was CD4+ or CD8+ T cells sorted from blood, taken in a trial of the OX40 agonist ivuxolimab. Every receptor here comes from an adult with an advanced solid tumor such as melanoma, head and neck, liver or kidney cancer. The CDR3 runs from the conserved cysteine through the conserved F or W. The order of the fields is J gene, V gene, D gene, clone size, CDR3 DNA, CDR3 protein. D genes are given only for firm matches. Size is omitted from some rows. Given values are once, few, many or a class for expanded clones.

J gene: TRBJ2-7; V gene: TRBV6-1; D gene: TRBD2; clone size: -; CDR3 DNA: TGTGCCAGCGGACTAGCGGAGCCCTCCTACGAGCAGTACTTC; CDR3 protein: CASGLAEPSYEQYF
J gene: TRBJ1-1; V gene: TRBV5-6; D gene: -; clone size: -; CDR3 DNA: TGTGCCAGCAGCTTGGGCTTGAACACTGAAGCTTTCTTT; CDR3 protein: CASSLGLNTEAFF
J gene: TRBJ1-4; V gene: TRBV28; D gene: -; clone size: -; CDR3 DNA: TGTGCCAGCATGCCGGCAGGGGCCCCTCCAAAACTGTTTTTT; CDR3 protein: CASMPAGAPPKLFF
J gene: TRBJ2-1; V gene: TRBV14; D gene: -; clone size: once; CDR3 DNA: TGTGCCAGCAGCCAAGGAACCTACAATGAGCAGTTCTTC; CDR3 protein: CASSQGTYNEQFF
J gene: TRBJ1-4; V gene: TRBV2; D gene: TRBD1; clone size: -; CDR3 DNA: TGTGCCAGCAGGGGAGGGTGGCAGGGGGATGAAAAACTGTTTTTT; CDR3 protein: CASRGGWQGDEKLFF
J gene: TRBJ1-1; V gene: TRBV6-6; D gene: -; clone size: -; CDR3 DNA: TGTGCCAGCACCACCCTGGAGGGTGCAAACACTGAAGCTTTCTTT; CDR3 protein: CASTTLEGANTEAFF
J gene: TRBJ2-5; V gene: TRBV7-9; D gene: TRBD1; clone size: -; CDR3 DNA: TGTGCCAGCAGCTTCGCCGACAGGGGAGAGACCCAGTACTTC; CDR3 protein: CASSFADRGETQYF
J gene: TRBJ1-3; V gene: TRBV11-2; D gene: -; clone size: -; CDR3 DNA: TGTGCCAGCAGCCCCCTGTGGGGAAACACCATATATTTT; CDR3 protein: CASSPLWGNTIYF
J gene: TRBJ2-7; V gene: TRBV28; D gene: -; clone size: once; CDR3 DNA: TGTGCCAGCAGCCTAGAGTACAGCTACGAGCAGTACTTC; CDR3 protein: CASSLEYSYEQYF
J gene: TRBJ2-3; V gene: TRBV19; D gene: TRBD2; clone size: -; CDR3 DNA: TGTGCCAGTACCTTACGACTAGCGGGAGGGCCTGGCACAGATACGCAGTATTTT; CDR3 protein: CASTLRLAGGPGTDTQYF
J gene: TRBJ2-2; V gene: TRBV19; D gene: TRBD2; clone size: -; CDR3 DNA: TGTGCCAGTGGACAAGCGGGGTTCGCGAACACCGGGGAGCTGTTTTTT; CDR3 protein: CASGQAGFANTGELFF
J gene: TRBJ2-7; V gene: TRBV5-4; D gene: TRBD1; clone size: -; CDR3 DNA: TGTGCCAGCAGGCCGGGACAGGGGGCGAGGGACGAGCAGTACTTC; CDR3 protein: CASRPGQGARDEQYF
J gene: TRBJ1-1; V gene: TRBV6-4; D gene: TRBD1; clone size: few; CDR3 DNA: TGTGCCAGCACGAACAGGGGAAAGGACACTGAAGCTTTCTTT; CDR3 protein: CASTNRGKDTEAFF
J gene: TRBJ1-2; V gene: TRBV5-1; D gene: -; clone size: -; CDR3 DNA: TGCGCCAGCAGCTTGCAGGGCCCGGGCTACACCTTC; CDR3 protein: CASSLQGPGYTF
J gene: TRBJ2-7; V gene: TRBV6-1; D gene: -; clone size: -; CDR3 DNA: TGTGCCAGCAGTGAAACGCGGGCCCAGTACTTC; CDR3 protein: CASSETRAQYF
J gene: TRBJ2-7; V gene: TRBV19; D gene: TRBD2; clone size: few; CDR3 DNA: TGTGCCAGTAGTATTGCGGCTAGCGGGTACGAGCAGTACTTC; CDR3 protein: CASSIAASGYEQYF
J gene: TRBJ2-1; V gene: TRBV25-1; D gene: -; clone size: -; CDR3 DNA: TGTGCCAGCAGTGCACCCCAGGATGGTGCGGGCGAGCAGTTCTTC; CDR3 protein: CASSAPQDGAGEQFF
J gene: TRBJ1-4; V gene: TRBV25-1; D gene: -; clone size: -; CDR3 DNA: TGTGCCAGCAGTGAACGAGGGAATAATGAAAAACTGTTTTTT; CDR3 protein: CASSERGNNEKLFF
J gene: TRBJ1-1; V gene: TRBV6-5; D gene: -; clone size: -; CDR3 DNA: TGTGCCAGCAGTTCAAACCTACTGAACACTGAAGCTTTCTTT; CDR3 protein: CASSSNLLNTEAFF
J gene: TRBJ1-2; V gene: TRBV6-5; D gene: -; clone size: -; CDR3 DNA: TGTGCCAGCACCCAAATTTGGGAGTCTAATGGCTACACCTTC; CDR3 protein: CASTQIWESNGYTF
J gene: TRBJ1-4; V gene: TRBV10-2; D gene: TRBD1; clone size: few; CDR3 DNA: TGCGCCAGCAGTCGACAGGGGAGGTTTTGGGAAAAACTGTTTTTT; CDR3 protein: CASSRQGRFWEKLFF
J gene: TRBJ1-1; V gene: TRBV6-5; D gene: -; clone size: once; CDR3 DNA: TGTGCCAGCAGTTACTCGCTGTGGACATCCGAAGCTTTCTTT; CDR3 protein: CASSYSLWTSEAFF
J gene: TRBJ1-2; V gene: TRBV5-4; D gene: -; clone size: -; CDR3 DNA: TGTGCCAGCAGCCCCGGGGGGACCTATGGCTACACCTTC; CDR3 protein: CASSPGGTYGYTF
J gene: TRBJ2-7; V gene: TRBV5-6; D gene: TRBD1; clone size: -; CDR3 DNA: TGTGCCAGCAGGGAGACAGGGGGCTCATCCCGGACTCCTTACGAGCAGTACTTC; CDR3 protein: CASRETGGSSRTPYEQYF
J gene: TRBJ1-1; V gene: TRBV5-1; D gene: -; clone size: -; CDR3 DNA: TGCGCCAGCAGCTTGCGTCAGGGGCGGGAGACTGAAGCTTTCTTT; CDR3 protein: CASSLRQGRETEAFF
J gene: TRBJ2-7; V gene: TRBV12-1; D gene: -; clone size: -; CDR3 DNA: TGTGCCAGCAGCTTTGTAGGACAGAGATACGAGCAGTACTTC; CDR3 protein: CASSFVGQRYEQYF
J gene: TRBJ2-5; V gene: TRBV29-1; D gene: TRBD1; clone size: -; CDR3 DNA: TGCAGCGTTGCTCGGGACAGGGCGTCGGAGACCCAGTACTTC; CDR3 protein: CSVARDRASETQYF
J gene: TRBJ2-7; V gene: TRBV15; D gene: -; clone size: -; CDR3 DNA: TGTGCCACCAGCAGAGATCGGAGGGGGGTGGACGAGCAGTACTTC; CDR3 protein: CATSRDRRGVDEQYF
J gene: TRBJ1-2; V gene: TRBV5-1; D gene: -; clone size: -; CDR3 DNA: TGCGCCAGCAGCTTGGCCCCCGAGTATGGCTACACCTTC; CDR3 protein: CASSLAPEYGYTF
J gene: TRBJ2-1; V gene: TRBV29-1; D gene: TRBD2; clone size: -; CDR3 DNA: TGCAGCGTGAGGACTAGCGGGAGTGAGCAGTTCTTC; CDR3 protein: CSVRTSGSEQFF
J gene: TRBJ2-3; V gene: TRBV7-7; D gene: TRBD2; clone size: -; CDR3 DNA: TGTGCTAGCAGCTTAGGACTAGCAACGGATACGCAGTATTTT; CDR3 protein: CASSLGLATDTQYF
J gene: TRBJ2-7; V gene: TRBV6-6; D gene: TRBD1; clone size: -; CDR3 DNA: TGTGCCAGCAGTTACTCACCGGGACAGCGAGCCTACGAGCAGTACTTC; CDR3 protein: CASSYSPGQRAYEQYF
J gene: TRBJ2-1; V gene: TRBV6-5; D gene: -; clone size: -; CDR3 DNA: TGTGCCAGCACGGCAGGTTACAATGAGCAGTTCTTC; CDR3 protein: CASTAGYNEQFF
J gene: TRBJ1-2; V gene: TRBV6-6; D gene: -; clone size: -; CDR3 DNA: TGTGCCAGCAGTTACTCCCGGGCCTATGGCTACACCTTC; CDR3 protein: CASSYSRAYGYTF
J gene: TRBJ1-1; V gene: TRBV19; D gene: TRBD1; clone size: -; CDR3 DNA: TGTGCCAGTACACAGGACAGGGTTACTGAAGCTTTCTTT; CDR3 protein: CASTQDRVTEAFF
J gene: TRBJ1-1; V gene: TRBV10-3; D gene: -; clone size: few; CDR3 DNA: TGTGCCATCAGGGAGGACACTGAAGCTTTCTTT; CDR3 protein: CAIREDTEAFF
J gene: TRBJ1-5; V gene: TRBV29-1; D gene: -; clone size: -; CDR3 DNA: TGCAGCGTTGTAGCCAAATGCCCCCAGCATTTT; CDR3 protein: CSVVAKCPQHF
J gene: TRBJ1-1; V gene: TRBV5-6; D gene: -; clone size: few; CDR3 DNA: TGTGCCAGCAGCTTGAGGAGGTTTGAAGCTTTCTTT; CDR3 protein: CASSLRRFEAFF
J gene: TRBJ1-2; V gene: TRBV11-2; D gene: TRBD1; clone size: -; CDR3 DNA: TGTGCCAGCAGCCAGTCCCGGGACAGGACTGGCTACACCTTC; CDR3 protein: CASSQSRDRTGYTF
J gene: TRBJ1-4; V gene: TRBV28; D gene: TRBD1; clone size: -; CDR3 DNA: TGTGCCAGCAGTTTAATCGGGCAGGGGGACGAAAAACTGTTTTTT; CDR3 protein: CASSLIGQGDEKLFF